Reported below is one T cell receptor beta chain. Its target is not known. The treatment denotes: AdE1-LMPpoly-expanded autologous EBV-specific T-cell therapy followed by anti-PD-1 nivolumab. The protocol was immunoSEQ multiplex PCR, while the TCRdb copy is restricted to in-frame clones and leaves out a portion. The sample records around 19,000 clones, approximately 80% being singletons. V trimming: 0 bases; J trimming: 11 bases; junction bases outside the gene matches: 9. CDR3 length: 16 residues. Per the germline V gene, CDR1 is MNHEY and CDR2 is SVGAGI. This sample was included in a study of EBV T-cell therapy then PD-1 blockade in nasopharyngeal carcinoma.

Source: CD8+ T cells from blood, taken at day 0 from a patient whose treatment included autologous EBV-specific T cells and nivolumab. The sequence was obtained from a man aged 35-49 years with nasopharyngeal carcinoma. The V call is TRBV6-5, the J call TRBJ2-1; 11 nucleotides align to TRBD2. The CDR3 protein is CASSYSDSGGAGKQFF. The CDR3, as DNA: TGTGCCAGCAGTTACTCGGATAGCGGGGGGGCCGGTAAGCAGTTCTTC.